This record covers a single TCR beta chain. What it recognizes is unknown. V lost 7 bases to trimming and J lost 6 bases; unmatched junction nucleotides: 17. The CDR3 is 17 amino acids. The germline V gene has CDR1 LNHDA and CDR2 SQIVND (reference sequence). The sample is drawn from a study of cytomegalovirus exposure and HLA in healthy donors. Study-wide points: Some V segments (TRBV6-2 and TRBV6-3 among them) were excluded as indistinguishable. Serostatus for CMV was the only available immune exposure information.

PCR amplification relied on 60 Vbeta primers (plus 13 Jbeta primers). Some clones are missing from TCRdb's copy, which holds only in-frame ones; the method was immunoSEQ multiplex PCR. The table lists tens of thousands of clones, with under 2% in the top ten. The origin of this receptor is a woman in her 40s in good health and CMV-seropositive. The sequencing input was PBMCs. The chain uses TRBV19 and TRBJ1-5; 8 nucleotides match TRBD1. The CDR3 DNA is TGTGCCAGTAAGGGATCTGCAGGGGGCGCGGGGAGTCAGCCCCAGCATTTT. This gives the protein CASKGSAGGAGSQPQHF. Complete variable domain (other parts from reference TRBV19 and TRBJ1-5): DGGITQSPKYLFRKEGQNVTLSCEQNLNHDAMYWYRQDPGQGLRLIYYSQIVNDFQKGDIAEGYSVSREKKESFPLTVTSAQKNPTAFYLCASKGSAGGAGSQPQHFGDGTRLSIL.